The 8 T cell receptor beta chains given below trace back to one sample, sequenced in a study of blood T cells in healthy people across ages. The second PCR ran roughly 7 to 12 cycles with a sample-barcoded 5' primer and J-beta primers. TCRdb re-called the 5' RACE reads through MiXCR, storing one row per CDR3 protein. The data contain hundreds of thousands of distinct CDR3 sequences, roughly 31% of them singletons. The sequenced sample was blood. These receptors all come from a woman older than 75 in good health.

Regarding this clonotype: Germline is not matched at one junction end, which may reflect a read error. The chain has TRBV6-1 and TRBJ1-5, with a tentative D call TRBD1 (6 bases). Germline CDR1 reads MNHNS; CDR2 reads SASEGT. CDR3 length: 14 amino acids. CDR3 in DNA: TGTGCCAGCGGTGAACGCAGGGGTGGTCAGCCCCAGCATTTT. Its protein is CASGERRGGQPQHF.

This clonotype was picked up many times. The rearrangement links TRBV27 to TRBJ2-5; D is tentatively TRBD1 or TRBD2 (5 bases each). V was pared by 3 bases and J by 0 bases, with 11 bases between. Germline V CDR1 and CDR2: MNHEY, SMNVEV (reference sequence). This CDR3 has 15 amino acids. CDR3 loop: CASSFLGTHQETQYF. Here the CDR3 DNA reads TGTGCCAGCAGTTTCTTGGGGACCCACCAAGAGACCCAGTACTTC.

This clonotype came up many times. Mismatch with germline at one junction end may stem from a read error. The chain has TRBV19 and TRBJ2-7; TRBD1 matches at 7 bases. The CDR3 covers 13 residues. Per germline, CDR1 LNHDA and CDR2 SQIVND (reference sequence). The CDR3 DNA reads TGCGCCAGCAGCATAGGGACAGATTACGAGCAGTACTTC. It codes for CASSIGTDYEQYF.

This clonotype was detected ten times or more. Possible read error: a much larger clone is one base away. The J gene is TRBJ1-2, the V gene TRBV6-5; 7 bases are a match to TRBD1. V lost 6 bases to trimming and J lost 4 bases; unmatched junction nucleotides: 5. The CDR3 has 13 residues. Germline V lookup: CDR1 MNHEY, CDR2 SVGAGI. The CDR3 sequence is CASRPWTGYGYTF. In nucleotides, the CDR3 is TGTGCCAGCAGGCCCTGGACAGGCTATGGCTACACCTTC.

This clonotype appeared a few times. The CDR3 DNA follows: TGTGCCAGCAGATTACGGGGGGCCAGCACTGAAGCTTTCTTT. It codes for CASRLRGASTEAFF. The chain links TRBV6-2 or TRBV6-3 to TRBJ1-1, with D possibly TRBD1 on 6 matching bases. The CDR3 runs 14 residues. The V gene lost 6 bases and the J gene lost 4 bases, with 15 bases spanning the gap. CDR1 MNHEY and CDR2 SVGEGT come from the germline V gene.

Comments on this clonotype: Given a much more abundant clone one base away, this may be a read error. The rearrangement uses TRBV6-2 or TRBV6-3 and TRBJ2-1; D is tentatively TRBD1 or TRBD2 (5 bases each). CDR1 is MNHEY, CDR2 SVGEGT, per germline. The CDR3 consists of 14 residues. Between the trimmed V and J ends, which lost 6 bases and 4 bases, there was a span of 13 bases. This chain's CDR3 is CASRAGARYNEQFF. For the CDR3, the DNA is TGTGCCAGCAGAGCCGGGGCTAGATACAATGAGCAGTTCTTC.

Details on this clonotype: A much bigger clone sits one base away, suggesting this may be a read error. The chain joins TRBV11-2 to TRBJ2-1; TRBD1 or TRBD2 may be the D gene (6 bases each). CDR3 length equals 15 residues. Trimming shortened V by 8 bases and J by 5 bases, and 19 bases separated the two germline ends. Looked up from germline, CDR1 is SGHAT and CDR2 is FQNNGV. The CDR3 bases are TGTGCCAGCGGCCGATTTAGGGGGGCGGACAATGAGCAGTTCTTC. This codes for CASGRFRGADNEQFF. Full variable domain (missing parts from reference TRBV11-2 and TRBJ2-1): EAGVAQSPRYKIIEKRQSVAFWCNPISGHATLYWYQQILGQGPKLLIQFQNNGVVDDSQLPKDRFSAERLKGVDSTLKIQPAKLEDSAVYLCASGRFRGADNEQFFGPGTRLTVL.

This clonotype occurred many times. The rearrangement links TRBV9 to TRBJ2-7; D is undetermined. The length of the CDR3 is 15 residues. Germline V gives CDR1 SGDLS, CDR2 YYNGEE. Deletions cut 0 bases from V and 0 bases from J, with 10 bases between. This chain's CDR3 is CASSVADWDSYEQYF. The CDR3, as DNA: TGTGCCAGCAGCGTAGCAGACTGGGACTCCTACGAGCAGTACTTC.